The T cell receptor (beta chain) under discussion was sequenced for a study of blood T cell repertoires in COVID-19. At the level of the study: The United States, Italy and Spain provided the acute and convalescent COVID-19 samples. Sample material is recorded as cDNA or gDNA derived from T cells, B-cell-depleted T cells, or PBMCs.

Data came from immunoSEQ multiplex PCR; TCRdb stores just in-frame clones and leaves some out. The repertoire includes 95,000 to 110,000 clones, roughly 80% of them detected once, and 2.5% to 3.5% sits in the top ten. The germline gives CDR1 MDHEN, CDR2 SYDVKM. J lost 7 bases, V lost 6 bases, and 3 bases had no gene match. This CDR3 has 15 residues. This TCR came from an elderly woman with active or convalescent COVID-19. The chain links TRBV28 to TRBJ2-1, with 16 positions matching TRBD2. Sequenced sample: peripheral blood. The CDR3 loop is CASRSGLAGGNEQFF. In nucleotides, the CDR3 is TGTGCCAGCAGATCGGGACTAGCGGGGGGGAATGAGCAGTTCTTC.